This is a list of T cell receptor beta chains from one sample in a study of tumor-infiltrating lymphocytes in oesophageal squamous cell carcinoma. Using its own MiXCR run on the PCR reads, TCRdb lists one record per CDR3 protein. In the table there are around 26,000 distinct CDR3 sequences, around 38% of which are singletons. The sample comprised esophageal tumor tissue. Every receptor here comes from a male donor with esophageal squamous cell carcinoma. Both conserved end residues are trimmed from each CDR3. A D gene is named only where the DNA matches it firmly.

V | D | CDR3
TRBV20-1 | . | SARDGMNTEAF
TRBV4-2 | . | ASSPQGYEQY
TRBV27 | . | ASSSGTYAGISYNEQF
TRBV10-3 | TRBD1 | AISESIGGQRTDTQY
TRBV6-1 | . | ASSYHRNSPYEQY
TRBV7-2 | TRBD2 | ASSPLAGVVGTQY
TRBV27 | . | ASSPRTETIFHGYT
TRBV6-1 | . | ASKASGPQH
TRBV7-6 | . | ASSLAGANGELF
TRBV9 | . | ASSVSSADTQY
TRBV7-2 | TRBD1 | ASSQLGQLNTEAF
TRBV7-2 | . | ASSRAGTTNEKLF
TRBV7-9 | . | ASSLTSPGAQY
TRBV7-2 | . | ASSLYPGHTYEQY
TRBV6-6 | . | ASSYSGTYNSPLH
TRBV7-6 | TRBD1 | ASSLVSGQGPYNEQF
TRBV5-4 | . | ASSIAMNTGELF
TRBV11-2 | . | ASSLGPAGGAYEQY
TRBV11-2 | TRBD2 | ASSSTSGSADEQF
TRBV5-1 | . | ASSLGTNTDTQY
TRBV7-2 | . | ASSRQRNEQY
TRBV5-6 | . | ASSLTGSYNSPLH
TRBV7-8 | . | ASSLRALGSTGELF
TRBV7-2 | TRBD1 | ASSPSRGLQETQY
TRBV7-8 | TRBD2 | ASSGWTSHTTDTQY
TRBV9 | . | ASRHTGGGHGYT
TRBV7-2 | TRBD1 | ASSGGTGVRGTQY
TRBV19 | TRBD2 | ASSPTSGGITDTQY
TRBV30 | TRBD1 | AWSVQFGQGTKLF
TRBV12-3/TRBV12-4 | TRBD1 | ASSFPQGAGGYT
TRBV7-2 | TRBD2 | ASSLVAGGPREQF
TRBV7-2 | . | ASSLTAYSNQPQH
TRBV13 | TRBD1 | ASSFRQGVMTDTQY
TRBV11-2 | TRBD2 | ASSLLIAGTADTQY
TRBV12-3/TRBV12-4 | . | ASSLTSGGQETQY
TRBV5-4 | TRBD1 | ASSPGTGGTGELF
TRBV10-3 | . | AISTYREHEQF
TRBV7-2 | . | ASIDSTTAQETQY
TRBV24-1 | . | ATSGWGD
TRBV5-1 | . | ASSLRLDEQF
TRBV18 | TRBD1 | ASSPPNTGDETQY
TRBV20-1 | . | RLIKPGQNTEAF
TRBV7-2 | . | ASSLRTDTDTQY